A single sample is the source of the 21 T cell receptor beta chains below, sequenced in a study of early T cells in non-severe SARS-CoV-2 infection. MiXCR, applied by TCRdb to the 5' RACE reads, yields one record per CDR3 protein. The sample consists of under 85,000 distinct CDR3 sequences, about 13% of them appearing once. Sequenced: whole blood. The receptors originated from an adult who was a healthcare worker with PCR-confirmed SARS-CoV-2 infection or an uninfected control (not recorded which).

Concerning this clonotype: This may stem from a read error, because a much larger clone lies one nucleotide away. This CDR3 is CSVESPGSLGYEQFF. The CDR3 DNA reads as TGCAGCGTTGAATCCCCGGGTTCCCTTGGCTATGAGCAGTTCTTC. The J gene is TRBJ2-1, the V gene TRBV29-1; D unresolved. The CDR3 is 15 residues long. Between the trimmed V and J ends, which lost 2 bases and 8 bases, there was a span of 19 bases. Germline assignment: CDR1 SQVTM and CDR2 ANQGSEA.

This clonotype was picked up a small number of times. The CDR3 spells CASSGTSNEQFF. The CDR3 nucleotides are TGTGCCAGCAGCGGGACTAGCAATGAGCAGTTCTTC. The gene calls are TRBV9 and TRBJ2-1; TRBD2 aligns across 7 bases. The germline CDR1 and CDR2 sequences are SGDLS and YYNGEE. The J segment lost 6 bases and the V segment lost 3 bases, leaving 0 bases of the junction unmatched. The CDR3 sequence is 12 residues long.

The rearrangement joins TRBV28 to TRBJ1-5; no definite D call. Germline V gene data show CDR1 as MDHEN and CDR2 as SYDVKM. Trimming removed 7 bases from V and 6 bases from J, with 19 bases in between. The CDR3 runs 15 residues. The CDR3 sequence: CASTIGVTRSQPQHF. The CDR3 DNA is TGTGCCAGCACCATCGGGGTGACAAGGAGTCAGCCCCAGCATTTT.

This clonotype was observed a handful of times. This chain uses TRBV7-9 with TRBJ2-3; 9 bases are shared with TRBD2. Per the germline V gene, CDR1 is SEHNR and CDR2 is FQNEAQ (reference sequence). There are 17 residues in the CDR3. V was clipped by 5 bases and J by 6 bases; unmatched bases: 15. The CDR3 DNA reads TGTGCCAGCAGCCCTAAGGCCAGCGGGAGGATCGGGGATACGCAGTATTTT. The encoded protein is CASSPKASGRIGDTQYF. Drawing the rest from reference TRBV7-9 and TRBJ2-3, the complete variable domain is DTGVSQNPRHKITKRGQNVTFRCDPISEHNRLYWYRQTLGQGPEFLTYFQNEAQLEKSRLLSDRFSAERPKGSFSTLEIQRTEQGDSAMYLCASSPKASGRIGDTQYFGPGTRLTVL.

The CDR3 region has the DNA TGTGCCAGCAGTTACGGGACAGGGGGCACTGAAGCTTTCTTT. Translation gives CASSYGTGGTEAFF. The V gene is TRBV6-2 or TRBV6-3, the J gene TRBJ1-1; TRBD1 aligns across 11 bases. This CDR3 has 14 residues. Trimming cost V 2 bases and J 4 bases; bases outside gene matches: 0. Per germline, CDR1 MNHEY and CDR2 SVGEGT.

V and J are TRBV7-2 and TRBJ2-1; 12 bases agree with TRBD2. The junction had 3 bases not matched to a gene; V was cut back by 6 bases and J by 3 bases. This CDR3 region has 15 residues. Looked up from germline, CDR1 is SGHTA and CDR2 is FQGNSA. CDR3 region: CASRPTSGSYNEQFF. DNA for the CDR3: TGTGCCAGCAGGCCGACTAGCGGGAGCTACAATGAGCAGTTCTTC.

Regarding this clonotype: At one boundary the junction diverges from the germline segment, which might be a read error. The chain joins TRBV2 to TRBJ1-1; TRBD1 might be the D (5 bases). The CDR3 loop spans 13 amino acids. CDR1 is SNHLY, CDR2 FYNNEI, per germline. The CDR3 here is CATSVGGPTEAFF. CDR3 DNA: TGTGCCACCAGTGTGGGGGGACCCACTGAAGCTTTCTTT.

This clonotype occurred a few times. The V call is TRBV5-1, the J call TRBJ2-7; D might be TRBD1 or TRBD2, each matching 6 bases. The germline V gene has CDR1 SGHRS and CDR2 YFSETQ. Trimming removed 0 bases at V and 2 bases at J, with 12 bases between. This CDR3 comprises 15 residues. The CDR3 here is CASSLDRGGTYEQYF. The CDR3 DNA follows: TGCGCCAGCAGCTTGGATCGAGGGGGGACCTACGAGCAGTACTTC.

This clonotype has ten or more counts. The chain links TRBV5-8 to TRBJ1-2; D remains unclear. In germline, CDR1 is SGHTS, CDR2 YDEGEE. This CDR3 has 14 residues. V shed 0 bases and J shed 3 bases, with 9 bases lying between them. This chain's CDR3 is CASSLGTAYYGYTF. CDR3 in DNA: TGTGCCAGCAGCTTGGGTACAGCCTACTATGGCTACACCTTC.

This clonotype has more than one count but fewer than ten. The CDR3 nucleotides read TGTGCCAGCAGCGTTCTTAGGGAGTACACAGATACGCAGTATTTT. Translation: CASSVLREYTDTQYF. The chain combines TRBV6-1 with TRBJ2-3, with D possibly matching TRBD2 (5 bases). Germline CDR1 is MNHNS and CDR2 is SASEGT. Deletions cut 6 bases from V and 2 bases from J, with 15 bases between. CDR3 length: 15 residues.

The rearrangement joins TRBV4-3 to TRBJ2-6; TRBD1 might be the D (6 bases). Trimming pared 3 bases from V and 8 bases from J, leaving 14 bases between. The CDR3 contains 15 residues. Germline values: CDR1 LGHNA, CDR2 YSLEER. CDR3 in amino acids: CASSHVRGETNVLTF. In nucleotides, the CDR3 is TGCGCCAGCAGCCACGTCAGGGGAGAGACCAACGTCCTGACTTTC.

This clonotype was recorded at least ten times. This chain links TRBV7-9 with TRBJ2-1; 7 bases are a match to TRBD2. The length of the CDR3 is 14 residues. Germline CDR1 and CDR2: SEHNR and FQNEAQ (reference sequence). V trimming: 1 base; J trimming: 8 bases; junction bases outside the gene matches: 5. The CDR3, as DNA: TGTGCCAGCAGCTTAGTACTAGCGTCTGATGAGCAGTTCTTC. The encoded protein is CASSLVLASDEQFF.

This clonotype was counted a few times. The chain employs TRBV11-2 and TRBJ1-1; D is uncertain. CDR3 length: 12 residues. Germline assignment: CDR1 SGHAT and CDR2 FQNNGV. The ends were cut back, 7 bases at V and 2 bases at J, with 8 bases in the middle. CDR3 residues: CASTPINTEAFF. The CDR3 DNA sequence: TGTGCCAGCACCCCTATTAACACTGAAGCTTTCTTT. The full variable domain, completed using reference TRBV11-2 and TRBJ1-1, is EAGVAQSPRYKIIEKRQSVAFWCNPISGHATLYWYQQILGQGPKLLIQFQNNGVVDDSQLPKDRFSAERLKGVDSTLKIQPAKLEDSAVYLCASTPINTEAFFGQGTRLTVV.

The chain recombines TRBV11-2 with TRBJ2-2; 8 positions match TRBD1. J gave up 6 bases and V 3 bases, and 9 bases lay outside the gene matches. The germline gives CDR1 SGHAT, CDR2 FQNNGV. The CDR3 totals 16 residues. The CDR3 loop is CASSLVSGGRSGELFF. CDR3 sequence (DNA): TGTGCCAGCAGCTTGGTGTCAGGGGGCCGGTCCGGGGAGCTGTTTTTT. The complete variable domain, with remaining parts taken from reference TRBV11-2 and TRBJ2-2, reads EAGVAQSPRYKIIEKRQSVAFWCNPISGHATLYWYQQILGQGPKLLIQFQNNGVVDDSQLPKDRFSAERLKGVDSTLKIQPAKLEDSAVYLCASSLVSGGRSGELFFGEGSRLTVL.

This clonotype has more than one count but fewer than ten. The gene calls are TRBV12-3 or TRBV12-4 and TRBJ2-7; 7 nucleotides agree with TRBD1. Trimming took 4 bases from V and 0 from J; bases not matched to a gene: 9. The CDR3 sequence is 16 residues long. The CDR3 loop is CASSSGTATYSYEQYF. The CDR3 DNA is TGTGCCAGCAGTTCGGGGACAGCCACCTACTCCTACGAGCAGTACTTC.

The table lists this clonotype with many counts. The V and J genes are TRBV6-1 and TRBJ2-7; D ambiguous. The CDR3 loop spans 14 amino acids. The germline CDR1 and CDR2 sequences are MNHNS and SASEGT. V dropped 5 bases and J dropped 3 bases, with 14 bases sitting between them. DNA of the CDR3: TGTGCCAGCAGTCAGACACCCAGGCGCTACGAGCAGTACTTC. Translation: CASSQTPRRYEQYF.

This clonotype was seen at least ten times. The chain uses TRBV12-3 or TRBV12-4 and TRBJ2-6; D call uncertain. The CDR3 covers 16 residues. Trimming took off 6 bases at V and 0 bases at J, with 12 bases between the two ends. CDR3 DNA sequence: TGTGCCAGCAGCATTCAGACGGCCTCTGGGGCCAACGTCCTGACTTTC. Protein product: CASSIQTASGANVLTF.

This clonotype was counted a few times. V usage is TRBV5-1 and J usage is TRBJ2-6; the D gene is possibly TRBD1 (5 bases). V gave up 4 bases and J gave up 1 base, with 9 bases separating them. CDR3 size: 15 residues. Germline CDR1 is SGHRS and CDR2 is YFSETQ. CDR3 in amino acids: CASSPQGSGANVLTF. The CDR3 DNA follows: TGCGCCAGCAGCCCCCAGGGTTCTGGGGCCAACGTCCTGACTTTC.

This chain connects TRBV12-3 or TRBV12-4 to TRBJ1-3, with a possible D match to TRBD1 (6 bases). Trimming took 5 bases from V and 4 from J, leaving 18 bases between them. This CDR3 comprises 16 residues. CDR3 loop: CASSRYGGTSGNTIYF. The CDR3 nucleotides are TGTGCCAGCAGTCGTTACGGCGGGACAAGCGGAAACACCATATATTTT.

J is TRBJ1-6 and V is TRBV12-3 or TRBV12-4; tentatively, D is TRBD1 (6 bases). The germline V and J ends were trimmed by 0 bases and 10 bases, with 13 bases remaining between them. The CDR3 is 15 amino acids. This CDR3 reads CASSLASGGRSPLHF. CDR3 DNA sequence: TGTGCCAGCAGTTTAGCGTCCGGGGGCAGATCACCCCTCCACTTT.

The table lists this clonotype with a few counts. The J gene is TRBJ2-2, the V gene TRBV6-1; D gene unclear. Deletions cut 2 bases from V and 2 bases from J, with 12 bases between. Germline-derived CDR1 and CDR2 are MNHNS and SASEGT. This CDR3 is built from 16 residues. The CDR3 DNA reads TGTGCCAGCAGTGAAAGACGGATTATAAACACCGGGGAGCTGTTTTTT. Translation gives CASSERRIINTGELFF.